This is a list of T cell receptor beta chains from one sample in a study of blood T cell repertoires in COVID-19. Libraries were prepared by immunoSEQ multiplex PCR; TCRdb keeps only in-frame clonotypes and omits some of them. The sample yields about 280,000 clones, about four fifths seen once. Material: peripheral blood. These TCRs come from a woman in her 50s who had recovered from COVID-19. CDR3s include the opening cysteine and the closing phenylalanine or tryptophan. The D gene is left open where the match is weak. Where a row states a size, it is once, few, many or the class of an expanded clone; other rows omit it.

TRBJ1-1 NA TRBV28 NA CASSLGGEAEAFF TGTGCCAGCAGCTTAGGAGGAGAGGCTGAAGCTTTCTTT
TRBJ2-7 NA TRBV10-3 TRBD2 CAIRLAGGEQYF TGTGCCATCAGACTAGCGGGAGGCGAGCAGTACTTC
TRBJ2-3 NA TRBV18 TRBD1 CASSPPGTGTGVIDTQYF TGTGCCAGCTCACCACCGGGGACAGGGACAGGGGTGATCGATACGCAGTATTTT
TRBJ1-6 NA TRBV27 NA CASSFEAGLNSPLHF TGTGCCAGCAGTTTCGAGGCCGGTCTTAATTCACCCCTCCACTTT
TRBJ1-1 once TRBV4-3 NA CASSQEGVYEAFF TGCGCCAGCAGCCAAGAGGGCGTGTATGAAGCTTTCTTT
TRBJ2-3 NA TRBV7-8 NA CASSLDGIGTDTQYF TGTGCCAGCAGCCTAGACGGTATAGGCACAGATACGCAGTATTTT
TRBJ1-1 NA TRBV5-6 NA CASSLGSPGTEAFF TGTGCCAGCAGCTTGGGCTCCCCGGGAACTGAAGCTTTCTTT
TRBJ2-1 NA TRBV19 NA CASSIDQGSSYNEQFF TGTGCCAGTAGTATAGATCAGGGGAGCTCCTACAATGAGCAGTTCTTC
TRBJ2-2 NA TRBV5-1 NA CASAQGGITGELFF TGCGCCAGCGCGCAGGGGGGTATTACCGGGGAGCTGTTTTTT
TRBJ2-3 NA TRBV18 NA CASSPRGRGLGTDTQYF TGTGCCAGCTCACCACGAGGCAGGGGATTAGGCACAGATACGCAGTATTTT
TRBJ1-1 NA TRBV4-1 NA CASSPREGVNTEAFF TGCGCCAGCAGCCCCCGGGAGGGGGTGAACACTGAAGCTTTCTTT